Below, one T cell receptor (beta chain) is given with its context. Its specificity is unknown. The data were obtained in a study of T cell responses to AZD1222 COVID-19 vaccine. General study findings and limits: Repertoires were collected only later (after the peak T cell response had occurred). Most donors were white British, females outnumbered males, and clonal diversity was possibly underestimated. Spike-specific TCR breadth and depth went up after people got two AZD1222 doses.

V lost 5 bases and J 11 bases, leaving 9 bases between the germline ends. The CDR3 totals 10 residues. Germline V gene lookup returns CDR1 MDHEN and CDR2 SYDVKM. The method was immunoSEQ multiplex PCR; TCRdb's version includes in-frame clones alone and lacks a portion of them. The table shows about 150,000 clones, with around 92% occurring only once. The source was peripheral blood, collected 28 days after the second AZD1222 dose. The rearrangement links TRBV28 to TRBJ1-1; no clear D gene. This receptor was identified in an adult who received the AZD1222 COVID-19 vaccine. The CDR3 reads CASSARRAFF. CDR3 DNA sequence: TGTGCCAGCAGTGCGCGGAGGGCTTTCTTT.